This entry describes one T cell receptor beta chain. Measured with immunoSEQ multiplex PCR; TCRdb has only the in-frame clones, and not every one. The repertoire consists of about 200,000 clones, with 80% to 90% occurring once and the leading ten covering around 1.2%. The data derive from a study of cytomegalovirus exposure and HLA in healthy donors. The CDR3 runs 12 residues. From germline, CDR1 is LGHNA and CDR2 YNFKEQ. Trimming took off 0 bases at V and 5 bases at J, with 5 bases between the two ends. The chain employs TRBV4-2 and TRBJ2-7; D not certain. The material sequenced was PBMCs. The TCR originated in a woman aged 30 to 39 in good health and CMV-seronegative. CDR3 DNA sequence: TGTGCCAGCAGCCAAGATTATAACGAGCAGTACTTC. It yields the protein CASSQDYNEQYF.